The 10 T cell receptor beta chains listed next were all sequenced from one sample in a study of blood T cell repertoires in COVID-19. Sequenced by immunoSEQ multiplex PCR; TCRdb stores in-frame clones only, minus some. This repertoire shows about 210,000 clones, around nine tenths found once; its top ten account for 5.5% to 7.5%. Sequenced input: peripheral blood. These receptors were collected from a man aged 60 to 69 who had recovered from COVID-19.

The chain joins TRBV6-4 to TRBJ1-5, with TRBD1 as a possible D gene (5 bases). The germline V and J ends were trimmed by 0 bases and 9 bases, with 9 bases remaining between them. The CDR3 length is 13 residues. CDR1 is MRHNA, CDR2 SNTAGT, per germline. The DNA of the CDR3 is TGTGCCAGCAGTGACTCAAGGGGCTCGCCCCAGCATTTT. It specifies CASSDSRGSPQHF.

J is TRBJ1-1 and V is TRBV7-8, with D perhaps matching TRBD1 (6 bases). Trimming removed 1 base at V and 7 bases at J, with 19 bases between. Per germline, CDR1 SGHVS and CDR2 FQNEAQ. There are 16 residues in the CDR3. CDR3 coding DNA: TGTGCCAGCAGCTTAGTAACACCTGGGACAAAAATTGAAGCTTTCTTT. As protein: CASSLVTPGTKIEAFF.

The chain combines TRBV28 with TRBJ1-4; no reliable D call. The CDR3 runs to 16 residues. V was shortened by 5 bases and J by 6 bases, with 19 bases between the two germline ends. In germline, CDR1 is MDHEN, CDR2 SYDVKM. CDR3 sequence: CASSRVGPGRDEKLFF. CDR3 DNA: TGTGCCAGCAGTCGGGTTGGACCTGGGCGGGATGAAAAACTGTTTTTT.

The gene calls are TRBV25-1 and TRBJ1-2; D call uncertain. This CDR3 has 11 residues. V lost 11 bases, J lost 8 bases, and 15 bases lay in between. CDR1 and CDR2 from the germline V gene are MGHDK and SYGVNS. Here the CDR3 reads CAAREGGGYTF. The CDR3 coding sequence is TGTGCCGCCAGAGAGGGAGGAGGCTACACCTTC.

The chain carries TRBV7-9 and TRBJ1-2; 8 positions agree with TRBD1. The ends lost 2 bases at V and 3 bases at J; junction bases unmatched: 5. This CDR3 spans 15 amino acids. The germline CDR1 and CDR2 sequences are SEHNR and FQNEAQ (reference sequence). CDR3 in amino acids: CASSLLDRGDYGYTF. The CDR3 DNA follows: TGTGCCAGCAGCTTACTCGACAGGGGTGACTATGGCTACACCTTC.

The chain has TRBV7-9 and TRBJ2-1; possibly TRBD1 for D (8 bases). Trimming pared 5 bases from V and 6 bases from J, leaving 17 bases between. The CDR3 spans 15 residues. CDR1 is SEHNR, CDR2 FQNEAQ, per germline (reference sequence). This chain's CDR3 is CASSTGGGRGNEQFF. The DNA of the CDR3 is TGTGCCAGCAGCACAGGGGGGGGCCGCGGCAATGAGCAGTTCTTC.

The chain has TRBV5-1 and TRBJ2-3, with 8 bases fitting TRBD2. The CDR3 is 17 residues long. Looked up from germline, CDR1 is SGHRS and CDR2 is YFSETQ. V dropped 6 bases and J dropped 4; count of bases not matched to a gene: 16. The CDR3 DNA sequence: TGCGCCAGCAACGTGGGACTAGTAAGATCTCAGGCAGATACGCAGTATTTT. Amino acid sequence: CASNVGLVRSQADTQYF.

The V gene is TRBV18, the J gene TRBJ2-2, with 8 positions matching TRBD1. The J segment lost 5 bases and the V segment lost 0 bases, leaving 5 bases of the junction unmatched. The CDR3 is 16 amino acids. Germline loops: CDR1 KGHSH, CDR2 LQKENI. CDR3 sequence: CASSPPNRGTTGELFF. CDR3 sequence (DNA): TGTGCCAGCTCACCACCGAACAGGGGGACTACCGGGGAGCTGTTTTTT.

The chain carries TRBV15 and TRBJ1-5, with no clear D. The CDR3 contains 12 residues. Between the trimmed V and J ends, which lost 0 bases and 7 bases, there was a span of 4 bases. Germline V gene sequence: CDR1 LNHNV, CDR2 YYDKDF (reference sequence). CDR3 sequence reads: CATSRDLQPQHF. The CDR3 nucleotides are TGTGCCACCAGCAGAGATTTACAGCCCCAGCATTTT.

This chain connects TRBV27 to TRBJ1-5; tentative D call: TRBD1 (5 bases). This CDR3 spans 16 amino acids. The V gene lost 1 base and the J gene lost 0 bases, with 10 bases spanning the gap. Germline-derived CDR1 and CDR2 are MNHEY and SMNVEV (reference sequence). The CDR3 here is CASSLWGRYSNQPQHF. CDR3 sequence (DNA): TGTGCCAGCAGTTTATGGGGCAGGTATAGCAATCAGCCCCAGCATTTT.